Below, 11 T cell receptor beta chains from the same sample are listed, as sequenced in a study of post-analysis software for immune sequencing data. General observations from the study: Patients showed TRBV5-6, TRBV5-1 and TRBV20-1 among five TRBV segments more frequent than in controls.

cDNA libraries of TCR beta carried unique molecular identifiers. TCRdb used MiXCR to reprocess the PCR reads, holding one entry per CDR3 protein. The sample records more than 450,000 distinct CDR3 sequences, approximately 34% being singletons. These receptors' antigens are unknown. Sequencing used blood. The receptors come from a girl younger than 18 with multiple sclerosis.

The chain has TRBV6-1 and TRBJ1-1; TRBD1 matches at 10 bases. CDR1 is MNHNS, CDR2 SASEGT, per germline. V was pared by 4 bases and J by 5 bases, with 4 bases of the junction left unmatched. This CDR3 contains 14 residues. CDR3 sequence reads: CASSGQGARTEAFF. In DNA, the CDR3 is TGTGCCAGCAGTGGACAGGGGGCGCGGACTGAAGCTTTCTTT.

The chain combines TRBV16 with TRBJ2-5; 7 nucleotides match TRBD1. The CDR3 covers 17 residues. V trimming: 2 bases; J trimming: 0 bases; junction bases outside the gene matches: 9. The germline V gene encodes CDR1 KGHSY and CDR2 FQNENV. CDR3 sequence: CASSQNRGRGHQETQYF. CDR3 DNA sequence: TGTGCCAGCAGCCAAAACAGGGGAAGGGGCCACCAAGAGACCCAGTACTTC.

This clonotype was counted only a few times. The chain combines TRBV6-5 with TRBJ2-5; no definite D call. CDR3 length: 13 amino acids. The V gene's germline CDR1 is MNHEY and CDR2 SVGAGI. V dropped 0 bases and J dropped 5 bases, with 7 bases sitting between them. The CDR3 nucleotides are TGTGCCAGCAGTTACTCGTCCGGTGAGACCCAGTACTTC. Its protein is CASSYSSGETQYF.

This clonotype was counted once. The chain carries TRBV5-1 and TRBJ1-2, with 7 nucleotides matching TRBD1. The CDR3 is 14 amino acids. Looked up from germline, CDR1 is SGHRS and CDR2 is YFSETQ. The trim removed 5 bases at V and 4 bases at J, leaving 8 bases unmatched. CDR3 sequence: CASRTGTSSYGYTF. In DNA, the CDR3 is TGCGCCAGCAGGACAGGGACGTCGAGCTATGGCTACACCTTC.

The chain carries TRBV10-3 and TRBJ2-5; 11 positions agree with TRBD2. CDR1 is ENHRY, CDR2 SYGVKD, per germline. This CDR3 comprises 16 residues. V trimming: 6 bases; J trimming: 0 bases; junction bases outside the gene matches: 6. The CDR3 bases are TGTGCCATCAGATCCACTAGCGGGGGAAACCAAGAGACCCAGTACTTC. It translates to CAIRSTSGGNQETQYF.

The chain carries TRBV5-6 and TRBJ1-1; D may be TRBD1 (5 bases). Trimming pared 5 bases from V and 3 bases from J, leaving 20 bases between. Germline loops: CDR1 SGHDT, CDR2 YYEEEE. The CDR3 is 16 residues long. The DNA of the CDR3 is TGTGCCAGCAGTTGGGACCAGGGAAGGTTTCACACTGAAGCTTTCTTT. It specifies CASSWDQGRFHTEAFF. The whole variable domain, filled in from reference TRBV5-6 and TRBJ1-1, reads DAGVTQSPTHLIKTRGQQVTLRCSPKSGHDTVSWYQQALGQGPQFIFQYYEEEERQRGNFPDRFSGHQFPNYSSELNVNALLLGDSALYLCASSWDQGRFHTEAFFGQGTRLTVV.

The sample holds a few counts of this clonotype. The chain uses TRBV4-1 and TRBJ1-2; possibly TRBD1 for D (6 bases). V lost 5 bases, J lost 3 bases, and 22 bases lay in between. CDR1 MGHRA and CDR2 YSYEKL come from the germline V gene. CDR3 size: 17 residues. The CDR3 coding sequence is TGCGCCAGCAGCAAAAGAAAGGGGGGGGAGGTGGACTATGGCTACACCTTC. It yields the protein CASSKRKGGEVDYGYTF.

About this clonotype: A much larger clone lies a single base off, so this may be a read error. V is TRBV29-1 and J is TRBJ2-1, with D hard to call. Trimming shortened V by 5 bases and J by 2 bases, and 16 bases separated the two germline ends. CDR1 is SQVTM and CDR2 is ANQGSEA in the germline V gene. CDR3 length: 15 residues. The CDR3 here is CSVHVKESTYNEQFF. The CDR3 DNA follows: TGCAGCGTTCATGTGAAGGAATCGACCTACAATGAGCAGTTCTTC.

The chain recombines TRBV6-1 with TRBJ2-7; D gene uncertain. The J call is doubtful: the DNA matches TRBJ2-4 better. CDR1 is MNHNS, CDR2 SASEGT, per germline. The CDR3 loop spans 13 amino acids. The CDR3 loop reads CASSVQLGNIQYF. CDR3 DNA: TGTGCCAGCAGCGTTCAATTGGGGAACATTCAGTACTTC.

This clonotype was counted only a few times. This chain joins TRBV7-9 and TRBJ2-3; 11 bases align to TRBD2. Germline CDR1 reads SEHNR; CDR2 reads FQNEAQ (reference sequence). V trimming: 5 bases; J trimming: 1 base; junction bases outside the gene matches: 5. This CDR3 has 16 residues. The CDR3 is CASSPRLAGRTDTQYF. CDR3 in DNA: TGTGCCAGCAGCCCCAGACTAGCGGGGCGCACAGATACGCAGTATTTT.

The count of this clonotype is one. The chain links TRBV3-1 to TRBJ1-1; possible D gene TRBD1, 5 bases. Germline CDR1 is LGHDT and CDR2 is YNNKEL (reference sequence). V was cut by 2 bases and J by 6 bases, with 7 bases left in between. This CDR3 contains 12 residues. The CDR3 nucleotides are TGTGCCAGCAGCCAATCGGGGGCTGAAGCTTTCTTT. This codes for CASSQSGAEAFF.